A single TCR beta chain is shown here with its context. The antigen is unknown. This sample stems from a study of post-analysis software for immune sequencing data. Study background: Both relapsing-remitting and secondary progressive multiple sclerosis featured among the disease courses, as did progressive-relapsing multiple sclerosis. Findings and caveats of the study: By F measure, samples from a shared preparation batch strongly co-clustered. Patients carried five TRBV segments more frequently than controls did, and TRBV5-6, TRBV5-1 and TRBV20-1 were among them.

CDR3 size: 16 residues. V gave up 0 bases and J gave up 8 bases; unmatched junction bases: 6. Germline V CDR1 and CDR2: MGHRA, YSYEKL. Libraries were made from TCR beta cDNA, and they carried unique molecular identifiers. TCRdb re-called the PCR reads through MiXCR, storing one row per CDR3 protein. Here the sample spans some 260,000 distinct CDR3 sequences, about 40% being singletons. V is TRBV4-1 and J is TRBJ1-6, with 8 positions matching TRBD1. Specimen: blood. The receptor's source is a girl between 5 and 17 years old with multiple sclerosis. CDR3 nucleotides: TGCGCCAGCAGCCAAGATGAGGACAGGGTGGATTCACCCCTCCACTTT. Translation gives CASSQDEDRVDSPLHF.